The 15 T cell receptor beta chains below all came from one sample that was sequenced in a study of blood T cell repertoires in COVID-19. Method: immunoSEQ multiplex PCR; TCRdb's copy keeps in-frame clones and lacks some. The data hold about 24,000 clones, with about 81% observed a single time. Sequences were obtained from peripheral blood. The receptors come from an older woman with COVID-19, enrolled during active disease.

The rearrangement uses TRBV6-1 and TRBJ1-2, with TRBD1 identical over 7 bases. V was pared by 0 bases and J by 4 bases, with 8 bases of the junction left unmatched. The CDR3 sequence is 16 residues long. CDR1 MNHNS and CDR2 SASEGT come from the germline V gene. DNA of the CDR3: TGTGCCAGCAGTGAAGCGGGACAGCTCGGTCGCTATGGCTACACCTTC. Encoded protein: CASSEAGQLGRYGYTF.

The rearrangement uses TRBV6-2 or TRBV6-3 and TRBJ2-7; D is perhaps TRBD1 (6 bases). Deletions cut 8 bases from V and 4 bases from J, with 15 bases between. Germline V lookup: CDR1 MNHEY, CDR2 SVGEGT. This CDR3 comprises 13 residues. As DNA, the CDR3 is TGTGCCAGCCGCCTACAGGGAAAGTACGAGCAGTACGTC. Translating gives CASRLQGKYEQYV.

A single count supports this clone. The chain has TRBV29-1 and TRBJ2-2; TRBD1 agrees at 8 bases. Per germline, CDR1 SQVTM and CDR2 ANQGSEA. The CDR3 contains 13 residues. V dropped 4 bases and J dropped 6; count of bases not matched to a gene: 4. The CDR3 region is CSVVQGGSGELFF. CDR3 sequence (DNA): TGCAGCGTTGTACAGGGGGGATCCGGGGAGCTGTTTTTT.

This clone was found a few times. The rearrangement joins TRBV4-1 to TRBJ1-2; 8 bases are a match to TRBD1. V trimming: 6 bases; J trimming: 8 bases; junction bases outside the gene matches: 14. The germline V gene has CDR1 MGHRA and CDR2 YSYEKL. This CDR3 has 15 amino acids. The CDR3 DNA sequence: TGCGCCAGCAGTAAACTAGGGACAGGAGTTAACGGCTACACCTTC. It encodes CASSKLGTGVNGYTF.

The chain couples TRBV5-4 to TRBJ2-3, with unresolved D. CDR1 is SGHNT and CDR2 is YYREEE in the germline V gene (reference sequence). The V end was cut by 4 bases, the J end by 0 bases, with 9 bases between. The CDR3 is 14 amino acids. The CDR3 here is CASSRAPSTDTQYF. CDR3 sequence (DNA): TGTGCCAGCAGCCGCGCACCTAGCACAGATACGCAGTATTTT.

The chain combines TRBV3-1 (or the pseudogene TRBV3-2) with TRBJ2-5, with D unclear. V was trimmed by 8 bases and J by 4 bases, leaving 5 bases between them. Germline lookup yields CDR1 LGHDT and CDR2 YNNKEL (reference sequence). The CDR3 is 10 amino acids. As DNA, the CDR3 is TGTGCCAGCTACGGAGAGACCCAGTACTTC. It encodes CASYGETQYF.

This sequence joins TRBV9 and TRBJ2-1; 8 nucleotides align to TRBD1. The CDR3 has 15 amino acids. J gave up 7 bases and V 4 bases, and 10 bases lay outside the gene matches. Germline loops: CDR1 SGDLS, CDR2 YYNGEE. The CDR3 sequence: CASSKTGEVSNEQFF. The CDR3 bases are TGTGCCAGCAGCAAGACAGGGGAGGTTAGTAATGAGCAGTTCTTC.

The V and J genes are TRBV3-1 (or the pseudogene TRBV3-2) and TRBJ2-1; 9 bases align to TRBD2. With 3 bases clipped from V and 13 bases from J, the junction kept 1 base outside the gene matches. Germline assignment: CDR1 LGHDT and CDR2 YNNKEL (reference sequence). This CDR3 contains 11 residues. CDR3 nucleotides: TGTGCCAGCAGCCAGCGGGGGGGACAGTTCTTC. Protein: CASSQRGGQFF.

This chain's CDR3 is CASSATTLTYNEQFF. CDR3 in DNA: TGTGCCAGCAGCGCGACTACGCTTACCTACAATGAGCAGTTCTTC. V is TRBV7-8 and J is TRBJ2-1; perhaps TRBD2 as D (5 bases). CDR3 size: 15 residues. Trimming left V 5 bases short and J 2 bases short, with 13 bases between. Germline V gene sequence: CDR1 SGHVS, CDR2 FQNEAQ.

The chain has TRBV9 and TRBJ2-3; 12 bases are a match to TRBD2. V gave up 4 bases and J gave up 2 bases; unmatched junction bases: 14. Germline CDR1 SGDLS, CDR2 YYNGEE. The CDR3 length is 19 residues. Here the CDR3 reads CASSPSRLAGGSPTDTQYF. CDR3 in DNA: TGTGCCAGCAGCCCGAGTCGGCTAGCGGGAGGGAGCCCCACAGATACGCAGTATTTT.

The chain uses TRBV5-1 and TRBJ1-6; 9 positions agree with TRBD1. The CDR3 length is 15 residues. Germline CDR1 SGHRS, CDR2 YFSETQ. V shed 7 bases and J 8 bases; nucleotides not matched to a gene: 10. Here the CDR3 DNA reads TGCGCCAGCGGTCCGGACAGGGGCCGCGATTCACCCCTCCACTTT. Amino acid sequence: CASGPDRGRDSPLHF.

The J gene is TRBJ1-4, the V gene TRBV3-1 (or the pseudogene TRBV3-2); D is uncertain. Trimming took 1 base from V and 8 from J, leaving 11 bases between them. In germline, CDR1 is LGHDT, CDR2 YNNKEL (reference sequence). The CDR3 has 14 amino acids. The CDR3: CASSQVGRREKLFF. Written as DNA, the CDR3 is TGTGCCAGCAGCCAAGTTGGGCGACGGGAAAAACTGTTTTTT.

CDR3 coding DNA: TGCGCCAGCAGCTTGGGGACAGCCCTCGTAGATACGCAGTATTTT. Its translation is CASSLGTALVDTQYF. This rearrangement joins TRBV5-1 to TRBJ2-3; D might be TRBD1 (6 bases). The CDR3 runs 15 residues. Trimming took off 0 bases at V and 5 bases at J, with 13 bases between the two ends. Germline CDR1 SGHRS, CDR2 YFSETQ. The full variable domain, in which reference TRBV5-1 and TRBJ2-3 provide the parts outside the CDR3, is KAGVTQTPRYLIKTRGQQVTLSCSPISGHRSVSWYQQTPGQGLQFLFEYFSETQRNKGNFPGRFSGRQFSNSRSEMNVSTLELGDSALYLCASSLGTALVDTQYFGPGTRLTVL.

This chain uses TRBV11-2 with TRBJ2-3, with D maybe TRBD1 (5 bases). This CDR3 has 16 residues. Trimming took 6 bases from V and 2 from J, leaving 18 bases between them. Germline V gives CDR1 SGHAT, CDR2 FQNNGV. The CDR3, as DNA: TGTGCCAGCAGATCAGGACATCGGAAGCCCACAGATACGCAGTATTTT. Translating it yields CASRSGHRKPTDTQYF.

This chain joins TRBV18 and TRBJ1-2, with D possibly TRBD1 on 5 matching bases. CDR3 size: 17 residues. Germline V gene lookup returns CDR1 KGHSH and CDR2 LQKENI. V lost 1 base to trimming and J lost 2 bases, with 17 bases between them. The CDR3 loop is CASSPLGRVGRNYGYTF. The CDR3 nucleotides are TGTGCCAGCTCACCACTAGGCAGGGTCGGCCGCAACTATGGCTACACCTTC.